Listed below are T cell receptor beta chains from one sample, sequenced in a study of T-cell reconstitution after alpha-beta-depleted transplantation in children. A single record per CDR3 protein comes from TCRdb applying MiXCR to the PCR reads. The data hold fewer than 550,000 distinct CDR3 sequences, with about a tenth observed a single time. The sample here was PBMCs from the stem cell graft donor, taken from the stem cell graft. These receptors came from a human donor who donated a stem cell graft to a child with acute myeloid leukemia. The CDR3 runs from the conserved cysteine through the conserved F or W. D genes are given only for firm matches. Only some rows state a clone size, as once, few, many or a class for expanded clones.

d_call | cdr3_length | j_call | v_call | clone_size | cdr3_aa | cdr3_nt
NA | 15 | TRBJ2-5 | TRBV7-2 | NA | CASSLRGTPRETQYF | TGTGCCAGCAGCTTACGGGGCACCCCTCGGGAGACCCAGTACTTC
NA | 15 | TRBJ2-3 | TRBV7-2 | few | CASSLYGTGTDTQYF | TGTGCCAGCAGCTTATACGGGACCGGCACAGATACGCAGTATTTT
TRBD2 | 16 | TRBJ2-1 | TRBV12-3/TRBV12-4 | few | CASSFASSGSGHEQFF | TGTGCCAGCAGTTTCGCATCTAGCGGGAGTGGCCATGAGCAGTTCTTC
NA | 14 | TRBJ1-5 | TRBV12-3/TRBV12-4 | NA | CASSQQGKWQPQHF | TGTGCCAGCAGTCAACAGGGAAAATGGCAGCCCCAGCATTTT
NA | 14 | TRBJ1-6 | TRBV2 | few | CASAEQAPGTPLHF | TGTGCCAGCGCGGAACAGGCCCCGGGGACACCCCTCCACTTT
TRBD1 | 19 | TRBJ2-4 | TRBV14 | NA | CASSQAPGQTLFGKNIQYF | TGTGCCAGCAGCCAAGCTCCGGGACAGACCCTTTTTGGCAAAAACATTCAGTACTTC
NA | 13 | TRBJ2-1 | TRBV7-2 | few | CASTWGRYNEQFF | TGTGCCTCCACTTGGGGGAGGTACAATGAGCAGTTCTTC
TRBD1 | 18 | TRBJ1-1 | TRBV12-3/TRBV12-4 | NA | CTSRILTGTGGGSTEAFF | TGTACCAGCAGGATCCTAACCGGGACAGGGGGCGGGAGCACTGAAGCTTTCTTT
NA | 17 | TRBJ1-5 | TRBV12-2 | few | CASRLFRCQGAFQPQHF | TGTGCAAGTCGCTTATTTCGGTGCCAGGGGGCCTTTCAGCCCCAGCATTTT
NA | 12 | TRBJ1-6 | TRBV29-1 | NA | CSVLDGVSPLHF | TGCAGCGTTCTGGACGGAGTTTCACCCCTCCACTTT
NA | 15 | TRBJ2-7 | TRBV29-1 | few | CSVGVAGPHSYEQYF | TGCAGCGTCGGAGTGGCAGGCCCTCACTCCTACGAGCAGTACTTC
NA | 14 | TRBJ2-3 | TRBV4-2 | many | CASSQGSGADTQYF | TGTGCCAGCAGCCAAGGGTCGGGCGCAGATACGCAGTATTTT
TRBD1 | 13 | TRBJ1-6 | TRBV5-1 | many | CATRTGRNSPLHF | TGCGCCACCAGGACAGGGAGAAATTCACCCCTCCACTTT
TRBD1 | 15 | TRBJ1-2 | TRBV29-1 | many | CSVERPGQGHYGYTF | TGCAGCGTTGAACGTCCGGGACAGGGGCACTATGGCTACACCTTC
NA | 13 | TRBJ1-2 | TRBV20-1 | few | CSASNQGQDGYTF | TGCAGTGCTAGTAATCAGGGGCAGGATGGCTACACCTTC
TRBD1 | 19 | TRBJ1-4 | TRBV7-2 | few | CASSLAPAGGGASSEKLFF | TGTGCCAGCAGCTTAGCCCCCGCGGGAGGGGGCGCGAGTAGTGAAAAACTGTTTTTT
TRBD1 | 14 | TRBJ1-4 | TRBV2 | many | CASREQGPTTKLFF | TGTGCCAGCAGGGAACAGGGGCCGACGACTAAACTGTTTTTT
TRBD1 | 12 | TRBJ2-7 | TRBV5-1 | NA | CASSLGQAEQYF | TGCGCCAGCAGCTTAGGACAGGCTGAGCAGTACTTC
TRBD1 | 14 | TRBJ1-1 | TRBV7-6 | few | CASSSSGGYTEAFF | TGTGCCAGCAGCTCATCAGGGGGATACACTGAAGCTTTCTTT
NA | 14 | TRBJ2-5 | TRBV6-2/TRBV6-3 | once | CASNPGQKQETQYF | TGTGCCAGCAACCCCGGACAGAAACAAGAGACCCAGTACTTC
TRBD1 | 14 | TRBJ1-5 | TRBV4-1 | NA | CASSQGTGGSPQHF | TGCGCCAGCAGCCAAGGAACAGGGGGCTCGCCCCAGCATTTT
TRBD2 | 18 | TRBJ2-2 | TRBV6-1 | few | CASSGLLAGGSNTGELFF | TGTGCCAGCAGTGGTCTACTAGCGGGAGGCTCGAACACCGGGGAGCTGTTTTTT